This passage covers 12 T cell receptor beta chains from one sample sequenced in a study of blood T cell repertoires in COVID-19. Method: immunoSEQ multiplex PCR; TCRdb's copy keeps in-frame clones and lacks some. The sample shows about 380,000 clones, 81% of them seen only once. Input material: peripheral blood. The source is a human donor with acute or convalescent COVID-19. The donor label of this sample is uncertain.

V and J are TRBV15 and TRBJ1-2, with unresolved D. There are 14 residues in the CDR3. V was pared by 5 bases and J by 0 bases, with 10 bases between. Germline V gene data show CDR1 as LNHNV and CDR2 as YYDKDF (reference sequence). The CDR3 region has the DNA TGTGCCACCAGCTCGGTCATGACTAACTATGGCTACACCTTC. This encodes CATSSVMTNYGYTF.

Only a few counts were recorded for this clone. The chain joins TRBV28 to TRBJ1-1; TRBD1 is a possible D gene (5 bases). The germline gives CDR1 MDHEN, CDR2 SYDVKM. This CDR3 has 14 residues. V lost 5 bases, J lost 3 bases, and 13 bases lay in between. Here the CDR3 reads CASSPLDSHTEAFF. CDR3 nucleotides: TGTGCCAGCAGTCCCCTCGACAGCCACACTGAAGCTTTCTTT.

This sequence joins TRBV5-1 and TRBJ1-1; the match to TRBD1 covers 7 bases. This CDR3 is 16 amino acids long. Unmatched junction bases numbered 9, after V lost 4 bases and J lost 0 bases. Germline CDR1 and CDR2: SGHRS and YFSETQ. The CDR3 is CASSPRDRLMNTEAFF. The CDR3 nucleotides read TGCGCCAGCAGCCCAAGGGACAGACTTATGAACACTGAAGCTTTCTTT.

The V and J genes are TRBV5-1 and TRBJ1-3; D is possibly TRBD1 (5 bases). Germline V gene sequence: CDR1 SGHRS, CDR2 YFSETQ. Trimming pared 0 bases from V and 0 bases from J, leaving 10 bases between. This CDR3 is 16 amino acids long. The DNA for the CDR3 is TGCGCCAGCAGCTTGGGGGCCAGGGCCTCTGGAAACACCATATATTTT. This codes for CASSLGARASGNTIYF.

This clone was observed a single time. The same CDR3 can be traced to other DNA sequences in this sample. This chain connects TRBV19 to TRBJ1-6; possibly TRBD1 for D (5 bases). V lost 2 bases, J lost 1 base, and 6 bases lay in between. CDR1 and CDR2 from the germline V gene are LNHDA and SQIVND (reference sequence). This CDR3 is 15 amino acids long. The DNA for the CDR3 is TGTGCCAGTAGTATACAGGGATCCTATAATTCACCCCTCCACTTT. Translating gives CASSIQGSYNSPLHF.

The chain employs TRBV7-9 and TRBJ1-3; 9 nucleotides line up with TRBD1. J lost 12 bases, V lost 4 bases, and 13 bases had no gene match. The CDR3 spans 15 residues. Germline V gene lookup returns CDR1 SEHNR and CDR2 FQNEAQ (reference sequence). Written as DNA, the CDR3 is TGTGCCAGCAGCTCCACCGGGACAGGGAGCAACCTCATATATTTT. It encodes CASSSTGTGSNLIYF.

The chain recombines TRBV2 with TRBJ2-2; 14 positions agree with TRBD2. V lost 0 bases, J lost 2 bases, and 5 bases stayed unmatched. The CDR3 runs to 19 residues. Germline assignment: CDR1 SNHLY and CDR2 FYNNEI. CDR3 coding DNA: TGTGCCAGCAGTGAAGCGGTGACTAGCGGGGGGGTAAACACCGGGGAGCTGTTTTTT. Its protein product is CASSEAVTSGGVNTGELFF.

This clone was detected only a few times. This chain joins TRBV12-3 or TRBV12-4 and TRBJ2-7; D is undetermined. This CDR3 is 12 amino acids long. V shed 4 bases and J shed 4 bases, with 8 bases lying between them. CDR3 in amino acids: CASSYSSYEQYF. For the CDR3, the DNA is TGTGCCAGCAGTTACTCTTCGTACGAGCAGTACTTC.

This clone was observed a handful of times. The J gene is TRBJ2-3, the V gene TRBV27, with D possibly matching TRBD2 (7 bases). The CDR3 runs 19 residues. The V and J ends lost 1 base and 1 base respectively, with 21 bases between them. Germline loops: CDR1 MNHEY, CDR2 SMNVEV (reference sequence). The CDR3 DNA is TGTGCCAGCAGTTTATTCGGGGGGCGGGTTATCGGGGGCACAGATACGCAGTATTTT. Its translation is CASSLFGGRVIGGTDTQYF.

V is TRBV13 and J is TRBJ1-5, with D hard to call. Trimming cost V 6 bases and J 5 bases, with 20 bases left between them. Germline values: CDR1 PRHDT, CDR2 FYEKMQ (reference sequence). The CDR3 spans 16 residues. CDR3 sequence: CASRSRWRDSYQPQHF. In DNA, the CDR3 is TGTGCCAGCAGATCCCGGTGGAGGGATTCTTATCAGCCCCAGCATTTT.

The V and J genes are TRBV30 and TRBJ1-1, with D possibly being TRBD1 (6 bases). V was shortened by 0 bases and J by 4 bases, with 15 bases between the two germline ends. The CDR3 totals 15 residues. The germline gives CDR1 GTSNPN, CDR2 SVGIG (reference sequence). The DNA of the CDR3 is TGTGCCTGGAGTGTACAATTAGTAGGGGGCACTGAAGCTTTCTTT. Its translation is CAWSVQLVGGTEAFF.

The CDR3 bases are TGTGCCAGCAGCGCTCAGGGATTTGGCGAGCAGTACTTC. Translated, it gives CASSAQGFGEQYF. The V and J genes are TRBV14 and TRBJ2-7, with D tentatively TRBD1 (5 bases). Trimming took off 5 bases at V and 6 bases at J, with 14 bases between the two ends. The germline V gene encodes CDR1 SGHDN and CDR2 FVKESK. The CDR3 loop spans 13 amino acids.